These 17 T cell receptor beta chains originate from one sample sequenced in a study of blood T cell repertoires in COVID-19. Using immunoSEQ multiplex PCR, the repertoire was profiled, and TCRdb retains in-frame clones only, with some absent. The sample records roughly 570,000 clones, 85% to 90% being singletons. Source material: peripheral blood. Source of these receptors: a woman aged 45-60 years with COVID-19, enrolled during active disease.

CDR3 protein: CASSYQGDLTDTQYF. In DNA form, the CDR3 reads TGTGCCAGCAGTTACCAGGGGGATCTGACAGATACGCAGTATTTT. The chain is built from TRBV28 and TRBJ2-3; 7 bases are a match to TRBD1. CDR1 is MDHEN, CDR2 SYDVKM, per germline. CDR3 length equals 15 residues. With 4 bases clipped from V and 3 bases from J, the junction kept 7 bases outside the gene matches.

The chain's CDR3 is CSVGGISGNTIYF. DNA for the CDR3: TGCAGCGTTGGAGGGATCTCTGGAAACACCATATATTTT. This chain connects TRBV29-1 to TRBJ1-3, with no clear D. CDR3 length equals 13 residues. V dropped 4 bases and J dropped 0 bases, with 7 bases sitting between them. In germline, CDR1 is SQVTM, CDR2 ANQGSEA.

In DNA, the CDR3 is TGTGCCAGTAGTACTACTTCCCGACCGACTAGCGCCTCCTACAATGAGCAGTTCTTC. Translating gives CASSTTSRPTSASYNEQFF. The chain combines TRBV19 with TRBJ2-1; 8 nucleotides line up with TRBD2. V trimming: 4 bases; J trimming: 0 bases; junction bases outside the gene matches: 14. There are 19 residues in the CDR3. The V gene's germline CDR1 is LNHDA and CDR2 SQIVND (reference sequence).

The rearrangement joins TRBV25-1 to TRBJ1-5; D might be TRBD1 (6 bases). V was pared by 4 bases and J by 9 bases, with 13 bases between. Germline loops: CDR1 MGHDK, CDR2 SYGVNS. The CDR3 is 13 amino acids. The CDR3 coding sequence is TGTGCCAGCAGTGGACAGGTTAACGGGCCCCAGCATTTT. This codes for CASSGQVNGPQHF.

This chain connects TRBV28 to TRBJ1-2; the D gene is possibly TRBD1 (6 bases). CDR1 MDHEN and CDR2 SYDVKM come from the germline V gene. CDR3 length: 13 residues. The ends were cut back, 6 bases at V and 2 bases at J, with 10 bases in the middle. CDR3 bases: TGTGCCAGCAGGCCTACAGGGAACTATGGCTACACCTTC. Translated: CASRPTGNYGYTF.

The rearrangement uses TRBV28 and TRBJ2-3; 8 bases align to TRBD2. The germline gives CDR1 MDHEN, CDR2 SYDVKM. V lost 5 bases and J lost 5; bases outside the gene matches: 3. CDR3 size: 13 residues. The CDR3 DNA is TGTGCCAGCAGTAACCGGGGGGGAGATACGCAGTATTTT. It codes for CASSNRGGDTQYF.

This chain connects TRBV28 to TRBJ1-3, with 7 nucleotides matching TRBD1. This CDR3 comprises 15 residues. Germline lookup yields CDR1 MDHEN and CDR2 SYDVKM. Trimming took 2 bases from V and 4 from J; bases not matched to a gene: 5. In nucleotides, the CDR3 is TGTGCCAGCAGTTTAGGACAGGCGGGGGGAAACACCATATATTTT. Encoded protein: CASSLGQAGGNTIYF.

The chain employs TRBV19 and TRBJ2-1; possible D gene TRBD1, 6 bases. The CDR3 runs to 15 residues. The germline V gene encodes CDR1 LNHDA and CDR2 SQIVND (reference sequence). The V gene lost 7 bases and the J gene lost 7 bases, with 20 bases spanning the gap. In DNA, the CDR3 is TGTGCCAGTATCCCCAGGGGCCGTCCGGGGAATGAGCAGTTCTTC. Translating it yields CASIPRGRPGNEQFF.

On this clone: This same CDR3 is encoded by further DNA sequences in the sample. The chain carries TRBV30 and TRBJ1-5, with no clear D. With 2 bases removed from V and 4 bases from J, the gap between germline ends came to 9 bases. Germline V gives CDR1 GTSNPN, CDR2 SVGIG (reference sequence). The CDR3 loop spans 13 amino acids. CDR3 nucleotide sequence: TGTGCCTGGAGTAAGGAGGGAAATCAGCCCCAGCATTTT. It specifies CAWSKEGNQPQHF.

This sequence joins TRBV2 and TRBJ2-3; 12 bases line up with TRBD2. This CDR3 has 16 amino acids. The J segment lost 4 bases and the V segment lost 6 bases, leaving 8 bases of the junction unmatched. Germline CDR1 reads SNHLY; CDR2 reads FYNNEI. Here the CDR3 DNA reads TGTGCCAGCAGCCCTGGACTAGCGGGGTTGGCAGATACGCAGTATTTT. This sequence encodes CASSPGLAGLADTQYF.

This clone was counted a few times. The CDR3: CASSLNGGPQHF. The CDR3, as DNA: TGCGCCAGCAGCTTGAACGGCGGTCCCCAGCATTTT. This rearrangement joins TRBV5-1 to TRBJ1-5; D gene ambiguous. Germline assignment: CDR1 SGHRS and CDR2 YFSETQ. The V gene lost 1 base and the J gene lost 10 bases, with 9 bases spanning the gap. The CDR3 consists of 12 residues. Filled out from reference TRBV5-1 and TRBJ1-5, the complete variable domain reads KAGVTQTPRYLIKTRGQQVTLSCSPISGHRSVSWYQQTPGQGLQFLFEYFSETQRNKGNFPGRFSGRQFSNSRSEMNVSTLELGDSALYLCASSLNGGPQHFGDGTRLSIL.

In DNA form, the CDR3 reads TGTGCCAGTAGTGTCCAAAGACAGGGGAATTCACCCCTCCACTTT. Its translation is CASSVQRQGNSPLHF. This chain connects TRBV19 to TRBJ1-6, with 8 positions matching TRBD1. V trimming: 5 bases; J trimming: 7 bases; junction bases outside the gene matches: 7. CDR3 length: 15 amino acids. In germline, CDR1 is LNHDA, CDR2 SQIVND (reference sequence).

The V gene is TRBV2, the J gene TRBJ1-5; the match to TRBD1 covers 8 bases. With 6 bases clipped from V and 0 bases from J, the junction kept 4 bases outside the gene matches. CDR3 size: 15 residues. CDR1 SNHLY and CDR2 FYNNEI come from the germline V gene. Here the CDR3 reads CASRDDRGSNQPQHF. In DNA form, the CDR3 reads TGTGCCAGCAGGGACGACAGGGGTAGCAATCAGCCCCAGCATTTT.

J is TRBJ1-1 and V is TRBV5-8; 9 bases match TRBD1. The CDR3 is made up of 15 amino acids. V was clipped by 0 bases and J by 5 bases; unmatched bases: 5. Germline CDR1 is SGHTS and CDR2 is YDEGEE. CDR3 nucleotides: TGTGCCAGCAGCTTGGGGGTGACAGGGGGAACTGAAGCTTTCTTT. Its protein is CASSLGVTGGTEAFF.

V usage is TRBV5-6 and J usage is TRBJ2-7; TRBD1 matches at 9 bases. V was clipped by 1 base and J by 7 bases; unmatched bases: 9. Germline CDR1 reads SGHDT; CDR2 reads YYEEEE. The CDR3 is 15 residues long. In DNA form, the CDR3 reads TGTGCCAGCAGCTTGACCCGGGACAGGGTGAGGGAGCAGTACTTC. Amino acids: CASSLTRDRVREQYF. Full variable domain (remainder filled in from reference TRBV5-6 and TRBJ2-7): DAGVTQSPTHLIKTRGQQVTLRCSPKSGHDTVSWYQQALGQGPQFIFQYYEEEERQRGNFPDRFSGHQFPNYSSELNVNALLLGDSALYLCASSLTRDRVREQYFGPGTRLTVT.

The rearrangement joins TRBV5-1 to TRBJ2-1, with TRBD2 identical over 9 bases. V shed 5 bases and J 8 bases; nucleotides not matched to a gene: 2. CDR1 and CDR2 from the germline V gene are SGHRS and YFSETQ. The CDR3 consists of 12 residues. CDR3 bases: TGCGCCAGCAGGCCTAGCGGGGATGAGCAGTTCTTC. Residues: CASRPSGDEQFF.

The CDR3 is CASSSDRGKYDEQYF. For the CDR3, the DNA is TGTGCCAGCAGCTCCGACAGGGGAAAGTATGACGAGCAGTACTTC. The chain couples TRBV7-8 to TRBJ2-7, with TRBD1 matching 8 bases. Per germline, CDR1 SGHVS and CDR2 FQNEAQ. CDR3 length: 15 amino acids. Trimming took 4 bases from V and 5 from J; bases not matched to a gene: 10.